Presented here are 14 T cell receptor beta chains from one specimen sequenced in a study of beta chain features in type 1 diabetes. General study results and limits: In all four CD4+ subsets, TCRB CDR3 length was significantly, moderately reduced in type 1 diabetes.

Isolated RNA was reverse transcribed in full, so expressed TCRB transcripts were sequenced. The protocol was immunoSEQ multiplex PCR, while the TCRdb copy is restricted to in-frame clones and leaves out a portion. This table holds under 300,000 clones, approximately 14% found once. The antigens for these receptors are not known. The sample taken for sequencing was naive CD4+ T cells from blood. These TCRs come from a man aged 30-40 years with type 1 diabetes.

V is TRBV19 and J is TRBJ2-7, with TRBD1 identical over 8 bases. CDR3 length: 15 amino acids. The germline gives CDR1 LNHDA, CDR2 SQIVND (reference sequence). Trimming removed 4 bases from V and 2 bases from J; junction bases left unmatched: 7. DNA of the CDR3: TGTGCCAGTAGTAAAGAGGACAGGGCTCCCTACGAGCAGTACTTC. The encoded protein is CASSKEDRAPYEQYF.

The sample holds a few counts of this clone. V and J are TRBV29-1 and TRBJ1-1; perhaps TRBD1 as D (6 bases). The V gene lost 4 bases and the J gene lost 5 bases, with 17 bases spanning the gap. Germline values: CDR1 SQVTM, CDR2 ANQGSEA. The CDR3 has 14 residues. The CDR3 DNA reads TGCAGCGTTGTAACAGGGATAAGCTGGACTGAAGCTTTCTTT. Translation: CSVVTGISWTEAFF.

The V call is TRBV5-6, the J call TRBJ2-5; 10 positions agree with TRBD2. CDR1 and CDR2 from the germline V gene are SGHDT and YYEEEE. The CDR3 covers 14 residues. The ends lost 4 bases at V and 2 bases at J; junction bases unmatched: 2. In DNA form, the CDR3 reads TGTGCCAGCAGCCCAGCGGGAGGGCAAGAGACCCAGTACTTC. Residues: CASSPAGGQETQYF.

This clone was picked up a small number of times. The gene calls are TRBV9 and TRBJ2-2, with a tentative D call TRBD1 (6 bases). Germline assignment: CDR1 SGDLS and CDR2 YYNGEE. The CDR3 length is 14 residues. The germline V and J ends were trimmed by 2 bases and 8 bases, with 13 bases remaining between them. CDR3: CASSVDSQSGELFF. CDR3 coding DNA: TGTGCCAGCAGCGTGGACAGTCAAAGTGGGGAGCTGTTTTTT. Supplemented by reference TRBV9 and TRBJ2-2, the full variable domain reads DSGVTQTPKHLITATGQRVTLRCSPRSGDLSVYWYQQSLDQGLQFLIQYYNGEERAKGNILERFSAQQFPDLHSELNLSSLELGDSALYFCASSVDSQSGELFFGEGSRLTVL.

The V gene is TRBV25-1, the J gene TRBJ2-3; the D gene is possibly TRBD2 (6 bases). The V end lost 4 bases, the J end lost 6 bases, and 17 bases lay between the germline ends. The CDR3 sequence is 15 residues long. Germline V lookup: CDR1 MGHDK, CDR2 SYGVNS. CDR3 amino acids: CASSAGGRSGDTQYF. The CDR3 DNA is TGTGCCAGCAGTGCCGGGGGTCGGTCAGGGGATACGCAGTATTTT.

The rearrangement uses TRBV7-9 and TRBJ1-1; 8 bases line up with TRBD1. Per germline, CDR1 SEHNR and CDR2 FQNEAQ (reference sequence). With 0 bases clipped from V and 6 bases from J, the junction kept 9 bases outside the gene matches. This CDR3 is 16 amino acids long. CDR3 protein: CASSLATDRVNPEAFF. The DNA of the CDR3 is TGTGCCAGCAGCTTAGCGACGGACAGGGTAAACCCTGAAGCTTTCTTT. The variable domain in full, with the rest retrieved from reference TRBV7-9 and TRBJ1-1, is DTGVSQNPRHKITKRGQNVTFRCDPISEHNRLYWYRQTLGQGPEFLTYFQNEAQLEKSRLLSDRFSAERPKGSFSTLEIQRTEQGDSAMYLCASSLATDRVNPEAFFGQGTRLTVV.

This clone was found a few times. The gene calls are TRBV4-1 and TRBJ2-5; 12 nucleotides match TRBD2. This CDR3 is 15 amino acids long. CDR1 MGHRA and CDR2 YSYEKL come from the germline V gene. With 4 bases clipped from V and 3 bases from J, the junction kept 3 bases outside the gene matches. The CDR3 loop reads CASSPRTSGEETQYF. CDR3 in DNA: TGCGCCAGCAGCCCCCGGACTAGCGGGGAAGAGACCCAGTACTTC.

This chain links TRBV7-9 with TRBJ2-7, with 7 bases matching TRBD1. This CDR3 is built from 15 residues. CDR1 and CDR2 from the germline V gene are SEHNR and FQNEAQ (reference sequence). V gave up 1 base and J gave up 3 bases; unmatched junction bases: 6. The CDR3 DNA reads TGTGCCAGCAGCTTAGAAGTCAGGGGGAGCTACGAGCAGTACTTC. Translated: CASSLEVRGSYEQYF. The whole variable domain, filled in from reference TRBV7-9 and TRBJ2-7, reads DTGVSQNPRHKITKRGQNVTFRCDPISEHNRLYWYRQTLGQGPEFLTYFQNEAQLEKSRLLSDRFSAERPKGSFSTLEIQRTEQGDSAMYLCASSLEVRGSYEQYFGPGTRLTVT.

This clone showed up just a few times. This chain links TRBV4-1 with TRBJ2-3; the match to TRBD2 covers 8 bases. V trimming: 4 bases; J trimming: 6 bases; junction bases outside the gene matches: 9. This CDR3 has 15 residues. The germline gives CDR1 MGHRA, CDR2 YSYEKL. The CDR3 sequence is CASSPRGTSADTQYF. The CDR3 coding sequence is TGCGCCAGCAGCCCCCGAGGGACTAGTGCGGATACGCAGTATTTT.

The table lists this clone with a few counts. The genes are TRBV29-1 and TRBJ2-5, with TRBD1 matching 9 bases. CDR1 is SQVTM and CDR2 is ANQGSEA in the germline V gene. The length of the CDR3 is 13 residues. V dropped 7 bases and J dropped 6; count of bases not matched to a gene: 9. The CDR3 protein is CSAVPGQGQTQYF. The CDR3 DNA follows: TGCAGCGCCGTCCCGGGACAGGGACAGACCCAGTACTTC.

The gene calls are TRBV6-6 and TRBJ2-1; D is unclear. Germline V lookup: CDR1 MNHNY, CDR2 SVGAGI (reference sequence). CDR3 size: 13 residues. Trimming took 6 bases from V and 6 from J, leaving 12 bases between them. The CDR3 spells CASSEQQSNEQFF. The CDR3 coding sequence is TGTGCCAGCAGCGAGCAACAGTCCAATGAGCAGTTCTTC.

This clone has more than one count but fewer than ten. The chain is built from TRBV6-5 and TRBJ2-1, with 10 positions matching TRBD2. CDR3 length equals 15 residues. J was trimmed by 4 bases and V by 6 bases; bases with no gene match: 6. CDR1 MNHEY and CDR2 SVGAGI come from the germline V gene. The CDR3 here is CASSSGLAEYNEQFF. The DNA of the CDR3 is TGTGCCAGCAGCTCCGGACTAGCGGAATACAATGAGCAGTTCTTC.

The CDR3 region is CASSLRTGGDEQYF. CDR3 DNA sequence: TGCGCCAGCAGCTTACGGACAGGGGGCGACGAGCAGTACTTC. The V gene is TRBV5-1, the J gene TRBJ2-7, with 11 bases aligning to TRBD1. CDR1 and CDR2 from the germline V gene are SGHRS and YFSETQ. The CDR3 loop spans 14 amino acids. The V segment lost 2 bases and the J segment 5 bases; nucleotides outside the gene matches: 3.

V is TRBV7-9 and J is TRBJ1-3; D is undetermined. CDR1 and CDR2 from the germline V gene are SEHNR and FQNEAQ (reference sequence). V lost 2 bases to trimming and J lost 4 bases, with 9 bases between them. This CDR3 is 14 amino acids long. The CDR3 sequence: CASSLPGYGNTIYF. In nucleotides, the CDR3 is TGTGCCAGCAGCTTACCGGGATACGGAAACACCATATATTTT.